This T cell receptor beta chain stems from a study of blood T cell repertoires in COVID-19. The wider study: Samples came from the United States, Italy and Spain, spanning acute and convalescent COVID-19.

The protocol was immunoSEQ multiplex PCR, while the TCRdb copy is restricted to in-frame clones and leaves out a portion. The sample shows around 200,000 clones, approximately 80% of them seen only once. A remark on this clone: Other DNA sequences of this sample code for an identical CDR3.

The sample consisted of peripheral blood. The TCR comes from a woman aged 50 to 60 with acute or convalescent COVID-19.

The DNA for the CDR3 is TGTGCCAGCTCACCACCTGGCGGCTCCTACAATGAGCAGTTCTTC. This translates into CASSPPGGSYNEQFF. This chain uses TRBV18 with TRBJ2-1, with unresolved D. The CDR3 totals 15 residues. Trimming removed 0 bases at V and 0 bases at J, with 6 bases between. Looked up from germline, CDR1 is KGHSH and CDR2 is LQKENI.